One and the same sample provided the 21 T cell receptor beta chains below, sequenced in a study of CD8 T cells in ankylosing spondylitis. TCRdb redid the calling of the 5' RACE reads with MiXCR, one entry per CDR3 protein. Here the sample spans 200,000 to 250,000 distinct CDR3 sequences, roughly 10% being singletons. Material: blood, either unsorted or a sorted T cell fraction (not recorded which). The receptors stem from a male donor with ankylosing spondylitis or in good health (not recorded which).

This clonotype was recorded many times. This chain uses TRBV20-1 with TRBJ2-1; D not resolved. V was pared by 0 bases and J by 5 bases, with 8 bases between. This CDR3 is built from 13 residues. CDR1 and CDR2 from the germline V gene are DFQATT and SNEGSKA (reference sequence). This CDR3 reads CSAREAAHNEQFF. DNA for the CDR3: TGCAGTGCTAGAGAGGCGGCTCACAATGAGCAGTTCTTC.

In this sample, this clonotype turned up many times. V usage is TRBV25-1 and J usage is TRBJ2-1, with 7 positions matching TRBD2. Germline V gene data show CDR1 as MGHDK and CDR2 as SYGVNS. The CDR3 contains 14 residues. V lost 8 bases and J lost 4; bases outside the gene matches: 8. CDR3 in amino acids: CASGGPGGYNEQFF. CDR3 DNA: TGTGCCAGCGGAGGTCCCGGGGGGTACAATGAGCAGTTCTTC.

A few counts support this clonotype. The chain joins TRBV29-1 to TRBJ2-3, with D perhaps matching TRBD2 (5 bases). This CDR3 has 13 amino acids. Germline V gives CDR1 SQVTM, CDR2 ANQGSEA. V dropped 3 bases and J dropped 1 base, with 8 bases sitting between them. As DNA, the CDR3 is TGCAGCGTTGATGAGGGCGGCACAGATACGCAGTATTTT. Translation gives CSVDEGGTDTQYF.

This clonotype was counted only a few times. V and J are TRBV18 and TRBJ2-3; D unclear. The CDR3 spans 15 residues. Germline CDR1 KGHSH, CDR2 LQKENI. Trimming removed 4 bases from V and 4 bases from J, with 15 bases in between. This CDR3 reads CASSRSYITPDTQYF. CDR3 DNA: TGTGCCAGCTCACGGTCCTACATTACACCAGATACGCAGTATTTT.

This clonotype came up many times. The CDR3 sequence is CASSSGLAGPRFKYF. In DNA form, the CDR3 reads TGTGCCAGCAGCTCCGGACTAGCGGGTCCCCGGTTTAAGTACTTC. The gene calls are TRBV7-8 and TRBJ2-7; TRBD2 aligns across 11 bases. CDR3 length: 15 residues. Germline CDR1 and CDR2: SGHVS and FQNEAQ. The trim removed 4 bases at V and 11 bases at J, leaving 13 bases unmatched.

Ten or more counts support this clonotype. V and J are TRBV20-1 and TRBJ2-7; D may be TRBD2 (6 bases). With 6 bases removed from V and 2 bases from J, the gap between germline ends came to 17 bases. The CDR3 spans 14 residues. The germline V gene encodes CDR1 DFQATT and CDR2 SNEGSKA (reference sequence). The CDR3 region has the DNA TGCAGTGCCCCCGCCGGGACTGAGCCCTACGAGCAGTACTTC. Its protein is CSAPAGTEPYEQYF.

The rearrangement joins TRBV20-1 to TRBJ1-2; no firm D call. Trimming stripped 0 bases from V and 5 bases from J, with 13 bases between. The germline CDR1 and CDR2 sequences are DFQATT and SNEGSKA (reference sequence). CDR3 length: 14 residues. CDR3 in DNA: TGCAGTGCTAGAGATCAAGCTATACAATATGGCTACACCTTC. Translation: CSARDQAIQYGYTF.

This clonotype occurred many times. CDR3 bases: TGCAGTGCTAGCCCCGGGACTAGCGGGCTTAACCCCTACTACGAGCAGTACTTC. This encodes CSASPGTSGLNPYYEQYF. This chain connects TRBV20-1 to TRBJ2-7, with 12 bases that match TRBD2. The CDR3 totals 18 residues. The V gene's germline CDR1 is DFQATT and CDR2 SNEGSKA (reference sequence). With 3 bases clipped from V and 3 bases from J, the junction kept 15 bases outside the gene matches.

This chain connects TRBV7-9 to TRBJ1-1; perhaps TRBD1 as D (5 bases). The CDR3 extends over 17 amino acids. Trimming shortened V by 1 base and J by 0 bases, and 15 bases separated the two germline ends. The germline gives CDR1 SEHNR, CDR2 FQNEAQ (reference sequence). This chain's CDR3 is CASSLELWGWVNTEAFF. Written as DNA, the CDR3 is TGTGCCAGCAGCTTAGAGTTGTGGGGCTGGGTGAACACTGAAGCTTTCTTT.

This rearrangement joins TRBV2 to TRBJ1-4; D remains ambiguous. Trimming shortened V by 6 bases and J by 4 bases, and 15 bases separated the two germline ends. Germline-derived CDR1 and CDR2 are SNHLY and FYNNEI. This CDR3 is built from 15 residues. The CDR3 loop reads CASREGPSLNEKLFF. In nucleotides, the CDR3 is TGTGCCAGCAGGGAGGGTCCGAGTCTTAATGAAAAACTGTTTTTT.

In DNA form, the CDR3 reads TGCAGTGCTGTCGGGACAGGGGGCCAATACGAGCAGTACTTC. Translated, it gives CSAVGTGGQYEQYF. The V call is TRBV20-1, the J call TRBJ2-7; 12 positions match TRBD1. The CDR3 is made up of 14 amino acids. The V and J ends lost 5 bases and 4 bases, in that order; junction bases with no gene match: 6. Germline lookup yields CDR1 DFQATT and CDR2 SNEGSKA (reference sequence).

The J gene is TRBJ2-2, the V gene TRBV2; D is unresolved. This CDR3 spans 14 amino acids. The V gene's germline CDR1 is SNHLY and CDR2 FYNNEI. With 5 bases removed from V and 6 bases from J, the gap between germline ends came to 13 bases. The CDR3 bases are TGTGCCAGCAGTCCCCTTCAAGGGCCCGGGGAGCTGTTTTTT. This encodes CASSPLQGPGELFF. The full variable domain, completed using reference TRBV2 and TRBJ2-2, is EPEVTQTPSHQVTQMGQEVILRCVPISNHLYFYWYRQILGQKVEFLVSFYNNEISEKSEIFDDQFSVERPDGSNFTLKIRSTKLEDSAMYFCASSPLQGPGELFFGEGSRLTVL.

In this sample, this clonotype turned up a few times. This chain connects TRBV7-6 to TRBJ1-1; TRBD1 might be the D (6 bases). This CDR3 region has 12 residues. The germline CDR1 and CDR2 sequences are SGHVS and FNYEAQ. The V end was cut by 11 bases, the J end by 3 bases, with 13 bases between. The CDR3 DNA follows: TGTGCCTCACAGGGTACGGACACTGAAGCTTTCTTT. This translates into CASQGTDTEAFF.

This clonotype has ten or more counts. This chain joins TRBV7-8 and TRBJ2-1; D might be TRBD1 (6 bases). Germline V gene lookup returns CDR1 SGHVS and CDR2 FQNEAQ. V lost 2 bases and J 6 bases, leaving 14 bases between the germline ends. The CDR3 runs 15 residues. The CDR3 nucleotides read TGTGCCAGCAGCTTACAGGGGCAGTCTATCAATGAGCAGTTCTTC. It encodes CASSLQGQSINEQFF.

This sequence joins TRBV6-1 and TRBJ2-1, with 7 bases identical to TRBD2. CDR3 length: 13 amino acids. Trimming at V came to 4 bases and at J to 8 bases, leaving 5 bases not matched to a gene. The V gene's germline CDR1 is MNHNS and CDR2 SASEGT. Here the CDR3 DNA reads TGTGCCAGCAGTGGGGGGGGGAGATATGAGCAGTTCTTC. Protein product: CASSGGGRYEQFF.

The V gene is TRBV25-1, the J gene TRBJ2-1; D perhaps matches TRBD2 (6 bases). There are 14 residues in the CDR3. Trimming took off 6 bases at V and 6 bases at J, with 15 bases between the two ends. Germline loops: CDR1 MGHDK, CDR2 SYGVNS. The CDR3 bases are TGTGCCAGCAGCGACCCACTAGCCGCCAATGAGCAGTTCTTC. Protein: CASSDPLAANEQFF.

This clonotype was seen a handful of times. The rearrangement uses TRBV18 and TRBJ2-7; D remains unclear. The V and J ends lost 3 bases and 6 bases respectively, with 12 bases between them. Germline V lookup: CDR1 KGHSH, CDR2 LQKENI. The CDR3 runs 13 residues. In DNA form, the CDR3 reads TGTGCCAGCTCACCGTGCTATACATGCGAGCAGTACTTC. Translated, it gives CASSPCYTCEQYF.

This clonotype was detected many times. The rearrangement joins TRBV20-1 to TRBJ2-1; 13 nucleotides agree with TRBD2. The CDR3 extends over 15 amino acids. Per the germline V gene, CDR1 is DFQATT and CDR2 is SNEGSKA (reference sequence). V shed 2 bases and J 8 bases; nucleotides not matched to a gene: 6. This CDR3 reads CSARPTSGRFYEQFF. The CDR3 region has the DNA TGCAGTGCTAGACCGACTAGCGGGAGGTTCTATGAGCAGTTCTTC.

Many counts were recorded for this clonotype. This chain uses TRBV20-1 with TRBJ2-3; TRBD2 matches 14 bases. Germline loops: CDR1 DFQATT, CDR2 SNEGSKA (reference sequence). With V trimmed by 3 bases and J by 1 base, 6 bases remained unmatched. The CDR3 is 17 residues long. CDR3 amino acids: CSARTGLAGARTDTQYF. CDR3 sequence (DNA): TGCAGTGCTAGGACGGGACTAGCGGGGGCCCGCACAGATACGCAGTATTTT.

As DNA, the CDR3 is TGTGCCAGCAGTGCCAGGTTTCCCTACGAGCAGTACTTC. Amino acids: CASSARFPYEQYF. J is TRBJ2-7 and V is TRBV25-1; no reliable D call. This CDR3 is 13 amino acids long. V gave up 4 bases and J gave up 2 bases, with 9 bases separating them. The V gene's germline CDR1 is MGHDK and CDR2 SYGVNS.

This clonotype was seen more than once but under ten times. V usage is TRBV4-1 and J usage is TRBJ1-1; unclear D gene. The CDR3 runs to 14 residues. V gave up 7 bases and J gave up 0 bases, with 12 bases separating them. Germline lookup yields CDR1 MGHRA and CDR2 YSYEKL. CDR3 in amino acids: CASKRTFMNTEAFF. CDR3 nucleotides: TGCGCCAGCAAAAGGACCTTCATGAACACTGAAGCTTTCTTT.